This T cell receptor beta chain was found in a study of cytomegalovirus exposure and HLA in healthy donors. Germline V gene sequence: CDR1 SQVTM, CDR2 ANQGSEA. The CDR3 runs to 13 residues. The V and J ends lost 1 base and 1 base respectively, with 7 bases between them. Vbeta (60) and Jbeta (13) primers were used in the PCR. TCRdb's copy holds only in-frame clones and misses some; the assay was immunoSEQ multiplex PCR. The repertoire holds some 180,000 clones, with approximately 82% as singletons. The chain combines TRBV29-1 with TRBJ1-2, with a possible D match to TRBD1 (5 bases). Sample: PBMCs. This TCR derives from a girl aged 2-10 years in good health and CMV-seropositive. The CDR3 protein is CSVEGGLNYGYTF. The CDR3 nucleotides read TGCAGCGTTGAAGGGGGACTTAACTATGGCTACACCTTC.